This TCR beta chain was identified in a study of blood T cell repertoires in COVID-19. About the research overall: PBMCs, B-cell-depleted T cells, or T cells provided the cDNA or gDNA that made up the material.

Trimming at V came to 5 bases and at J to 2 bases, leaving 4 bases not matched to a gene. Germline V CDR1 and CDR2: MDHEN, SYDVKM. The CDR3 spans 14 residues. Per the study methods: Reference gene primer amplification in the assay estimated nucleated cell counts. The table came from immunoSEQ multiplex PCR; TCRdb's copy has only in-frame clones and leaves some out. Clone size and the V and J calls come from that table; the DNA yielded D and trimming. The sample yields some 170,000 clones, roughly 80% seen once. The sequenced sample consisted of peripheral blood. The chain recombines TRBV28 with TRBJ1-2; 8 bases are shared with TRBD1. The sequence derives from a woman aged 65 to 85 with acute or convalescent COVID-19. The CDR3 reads CASSPGGRNYGYTF. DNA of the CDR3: TGTGCCAGCAGTCCAGGGGGCAGAAACTATGGCTACACCTTC.